Sequencing of this T cell receptor beta chain was carried out in a study of T cells in Graves' hyperthyroidism and ophthalmopathy. After removal of 5 bases from V and 6 bases from J, the junction contained 9 bases not matched to a gene. CDR3 size: 14 residues. Germline V gene sequence: CDR1 SEHNR, CDR2 FQNEAQ (reference sequence). Patients were excluded for uncontrolled infection, other autoimmune disease, pregnancy or lactation. Amplification yielded TCR beta CDR3 regions, with RNA transcripts as the source. When the TCR CDR3 underwent first-round RT-PCR, the HTBI primer set was used. TCRdb itself ran the multiplex PCR reads through MiXCR, one entry per CDR3 protein. The sample has a few hundred thousand distinct CDR3 sequences, about 13% seen once. This clonotype was seen at least ten times.

The chain uses TRBV7-9 and TRBJ2-7, with 8 bases aligning to TRBD1. The sequenced sample consisted of blood. The receptor comes from a young man with Graves' hyperthyroidism that later progressed to Graves' ophthalmopathy. As DNA, the CDR3 is TGTGCCAGCAGCACCCCCCAGGGGGCTGGCGAGCAGTACTTC. Its translation is CASSTPQGAGEQYF.